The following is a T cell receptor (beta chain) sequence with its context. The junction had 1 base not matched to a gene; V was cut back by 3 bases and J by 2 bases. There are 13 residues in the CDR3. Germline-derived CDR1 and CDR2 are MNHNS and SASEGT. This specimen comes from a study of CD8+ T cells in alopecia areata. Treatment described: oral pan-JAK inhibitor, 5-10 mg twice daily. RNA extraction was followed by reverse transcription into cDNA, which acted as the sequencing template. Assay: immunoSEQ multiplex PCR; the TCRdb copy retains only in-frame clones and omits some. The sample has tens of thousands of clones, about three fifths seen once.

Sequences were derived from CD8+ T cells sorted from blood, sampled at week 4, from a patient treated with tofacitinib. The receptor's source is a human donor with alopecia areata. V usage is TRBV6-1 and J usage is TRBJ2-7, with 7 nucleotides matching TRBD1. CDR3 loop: CASSEGTAYEQYF. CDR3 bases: TGTGCCAGCAGTGAGGGGACAGCCTACGAGCAGTACTTC.